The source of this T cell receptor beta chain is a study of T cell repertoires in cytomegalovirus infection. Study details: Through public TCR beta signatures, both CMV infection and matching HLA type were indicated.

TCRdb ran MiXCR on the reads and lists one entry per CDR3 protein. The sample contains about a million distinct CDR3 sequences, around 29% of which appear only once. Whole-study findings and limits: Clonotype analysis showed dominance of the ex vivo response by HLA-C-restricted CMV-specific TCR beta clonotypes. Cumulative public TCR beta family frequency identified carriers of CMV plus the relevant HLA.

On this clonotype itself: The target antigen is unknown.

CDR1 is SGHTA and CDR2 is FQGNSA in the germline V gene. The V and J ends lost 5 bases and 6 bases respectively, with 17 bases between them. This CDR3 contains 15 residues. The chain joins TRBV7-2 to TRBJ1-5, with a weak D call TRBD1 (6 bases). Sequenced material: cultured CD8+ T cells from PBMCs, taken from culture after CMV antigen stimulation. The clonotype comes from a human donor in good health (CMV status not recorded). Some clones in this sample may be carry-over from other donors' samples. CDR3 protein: CASSPKLGGGQPQHF. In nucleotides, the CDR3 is TGTGCCAGCAGCCCCAAACTCGGAGGGGGTCAGCCCCAGCATTTT. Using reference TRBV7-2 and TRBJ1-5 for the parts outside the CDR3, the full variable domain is GAGVSQSPSNKVTEKGKDVELRCDPISGHTALYWYRQSLGQGLEFLIYFQGNSAPDKSGLPSDRFSAERTGGSVSTLTIQRTQQEDSAVYLCASSPKLGGGQPQHFGDGTRLSIL.